The clone carrying this T cell receptor beta chain was seen a single time. This entry is derived from a study of control samples from healthy donors and cancer patients. The table came from immunoSEQ multiplex PCR; TCRdb's copy has only in-frame clones and leaves some out. The table shows around 82,000 clones, with 89% occurring only once. CDR1 is GTSNPN and CDR2 is SVGIG in the germline V gene (reference sequence). The CDR3 sequence is 13 residues long. V dropped 6 bases and J dropped 7 bases, with 16 bases sitting between them. The receptor comes from a man in his fifties in good health. Sequenced input: blood. This chain connects TRBV30 to TRBJ2-4; weak D call: TRBD2 (5 bases). Here the CDR3 reads CACLPEGYNIQYF. CDR3 DNA: TGTGCCTGCCTTCCCGAGGGTTATAACATTCAGTACTTC.